The 19 T cell receptor beta chains reported below all come from one sample, sequenced in a study of T cells in Graves' hyperthyroidism and ophthalmopathy. What was amplified from RNA transcripts were TCR beta CDR3 regions. With the HTBI primer set, the TCR CDR3 went through a first round of RT-PCR. TCRdb re-analysed the multiplex PCR reads in MiXCR, keeping a single row per CDR3 protein. This sample has some 250,000 distinct CDR3 sequences; about 14% occur once, and the top ten carry 13%. The sequencing input was blood. The origin of the receptors is a middle-aged woman with Graves' hyperthyroidism that later progressed to Graves' ophthalmopathy.

This clonotype was seen many times. The chain couples TRBV30 to TRBJ2-1; no definite D call. Germline V gene data show CDR1 as GTSNPN and CDR2 as SVGIG (reference sequence). Trimming cost V 2 bases and J 0 bases, with 11 bases left between them. This CDR3 has 15 amino acids. The DNA of the CDR3 is TGTGCCTGGAGTACCTCGGTAAGCTCCTACAATGAGCAGTTCTTC. Amino acids: CAWSTSVSSYNEQFF.

The sample holds many counts of this clonotype. The chain carries TRBV20-1 and TRBJ1-5; 8 nucleotides agree with TRBD1. CDR1 and CDR2 from the germline V gene are DFQATT and SNEGSKA (reference sequence). V shed 7 bases, J shed 2 bases, and the junction held 4 bases outside the gene matches. The CDR3 totals 13 residues. CDR3 DNA sequence: TGCAGTGTTCTGGACAGGGGCAATCAGCCCCAGCATTTT. Protein sequence: CSVLDRGNQPQHF.

This clonotype was observed many times. The chain recombines TRBV24-1 with TRBJ1-1, with D uncertain. Trimming removed 3 bases from V and 6 bases from J, with 10 bases in between. The CDR3 runs to 13 residues. Germline assignment: CDR1 KGHDR and CDR2 SFDVKD. The CDR3 sequence is CATSDPHRSEAFF. Here the CDR3 DNA reads TGTGCCACCAGTGATCCACATCGGTCTGAAGCTTTCTTT.

This clonotype was recorded at least ten times. The gene calls are TRBV6-6 and TRBJ1-4; D perhaps matches TRBD1 (6 bases). This CDR3 has 17 amino acids. Trimming took 0 bases from V and 4 from J, leaving 15 bases between them. Germline-derived CDR1 and CDR2 are MNHNY and SVGAGI (reference sequence). For the CDR3, the DNA is TGTGCCAGCAGTTACTCCTCGGGACACCAGATTAATGAAAAACTGTTTTTT. Its translation: CASSYSSGHQINEKLFF.

This clonotype was seen at least ten times. The chain employs TRBV7-8 and TRBJ1-5, with TRBD1 as a possible D gene (6 bases). This CDR3 has 15 residues. V was cut by 5 bases and J by 7 bases, with 18 bases left in between. Per germline, CDR1 SGHVS and CDR2 FQNEAQ. Written as DNA, the CDR3 is TGTGCCAGCAGCCATGGCGGGGGGCATGGACAGCCCCAGCATTTT. Protein sequence: CASSHGGGHGQPQHF.

This clonotype was recorded many times. The chain has TRBV7-9 and TRBJ1-6, with 8 bases fitting TRBD1. From germline, CDR1 is SEHNR and CDR2 FQNEAQ (reference sequence). CDR3 length: 16 residues. The junction had 6 bases not matched to a gene; V was cut back by 1 base and J by 7 bases. CDR3 amino acids: CASSLDAGGGNSPLHF. The CDR3 DNA reads as TGTGCCAGCAGCTTAGACGCAGGGGGCGGGAATTCACCCCTCCACTTT.

The V gene is TRBV19, the J gene TRBJ2-5; 13 nucleotides line up with TRBD2. Germline CDR1 is LNHDA and CDR2 is SQIVND (reference sequence). The CDR3 contains 17 residues. With V trimmed by 4 bases and J by 3 bases, 8 bases remained unmatched. CDR3 sequence reads: CASSRSLGLAGKETQYF. The DNA for the CDR3 is TGTGCCAGTAGTAGGAGCTTGGGACTAGCGGGAAAAGAGACCCAGTACTTC.

This clonotype has just a few counts. At one boundary the junction diverges from the germline segment, which might be a read error. The genes are TRBV7-7 and TRBJ2-1; 9 bases match TRBD2. Per germline, CDR1 SSHAT and CDR2 FNYEAQ (reference sequence). The CDR3 sequence is 13 residues long. The CDR3 protein is CASSLGLALEQFF. CDR3 nucleotides: TGTGCTAGCAGCTTAGGACTAGCGCTTGAGCAGTTCTTC.

On this clonotype: This clone may be a read error of a much larger clone one base away. This chain links TRBV7-6 with TRBJ2-2, with TRBD1 as a possible D gene (6 bases). This CDR3 comprises 16 residues. CDR1 is SGHVS, CDR2 FNYEAQ, per germline. The CDR3, as DNA: TGTGCCAGCAGCTTACAATGGGGGCTGAACACCGAGGAGCTGTTTTTT. Translating it yields CASSLQWGLNTEELFF.

This clonotype was detected many times. The genes are TRBV28 and TRBJ1-1; D is undetermined. Germline V gene lookup returns CDR1 MDHEN and CDR2 SYDVKM. The ends were cut back, 8 bases at V and 4 bases at J, with 14 bases in the middle. The CDR3 runs 13 residues. The DNA of the CDR3 is TGTGCCAGCGGCCTAGCACCGTCCACTGAAGCTTTCTTT. Its translation: CASGLAPSTEAFF.

This clonotype was observed at least ten times. The chain recombines TRBV28 with TRBJ2-7; 7 bases are a match to TRBD2. Germline V CDR1 and CDR2: MDHEN, SYDVKM. CDR3 length equals 19 residues. Unmatched junction bases numbered 22, after V lost 5 bases and J lost 3 bases. The CDR3 here is CASSDEAGDRGGIGYEQYF. CDR3 coding DNA: TGTGCCAGCAGTGACGAGGCGGGAGATCGCGGCGGTATTGGCTACGAGCAGTACTTC.

This clonotype was observed many times. The V and J genes are TRBV20-1 and TRBJ2-1; 10 bases fit TRBD2. The germline V gene has CDR1 DFQATT and CDR2 SNEGSKA (reference sequence). This CDR3 is 15 amino acids long. The V gene end was trimmed by 4 bases and the J gene end by 7 bases; junction bases not matched to a gene: 10. The CDR3 reads CSANEAGGFENEQFF. CDR3 DNA: TGCAGTGCTAATGAAGCGGGAGGGTTTGAGAATGAGCAGTTCTTC.

The genes are TRBV3-1 and TRBJ2-7; D remains unclear. Germline assignment: CDR1 LGHDT and CDR2 YNNKEL (reference sequence). The V end lost 1 base, the J end lost 6 bases, and 13 bases lay between the germline ends. The CDR3 is made up of 14 amino acids. CDR3 residues: CASSQVGVLSEQYF. The CDR3 coding sequence is TGTGCCAGCAGCCAAGTTGGGGTATTGAGCGAGCAGTACTTC.

This clonotype turned up a few times. This chain uses TRBV13 with TRBJ2-1; possibly TRBD2 for D (6 bases). The ends were cut back, 5 bases at V and 10 bases at J, with 18 bases in the middle. CDR1 PRHDT and CDR2 FYEKMQ come from the germline V gene (reference sequence). CDR3 length: 14 residues. DNA for the CDR3: TGTGCCAGCAGCACCCGGGAACACCGGGGGGAGCAGTTCTTC. Its translation is CASSTREHRGEQFF.

This clonotype was found many times. The chain is built from TRBV28 and TRBJ2-3; TRBD2 is a possible D gene (6 bases). There are 16 residues in the CDR3. Deletions cut 2 bases from V and 5 bases from J, with 17 bases between. Germline CDR1 MDHEN, CDR2 SYDVKM. CDR3 amino acids: CASSLGAGPGEDTQYF. CDR3 nucleotides: TGTGCCAGCAGTTTAGGAGCGGGTCCTGGGGAAGATACGCAGTATTTT.

This clonotype was counted many times. The gene calls are TRBV6-5 and TRBJ2-5; a possible D gene is TRBD2 (6 bases). This CDR3 contains 14 residues. V lost 4 bases to trimming and J lost 5 bases, with 14 bases between them. Germline lookup yields CDR1 MNHEY and CDR2 SVGAGI. The CDR3, as DNA: TGTGCCAGCAGTTCGGGGAGGCCGGGTGAGACCCAGTACTTC. Translation: CASSSGRPGETQYF.

J is TRBJ2-7 and V is TRBV20-1; D remains unclear. The V gene lost 3 bases and the J gene lost 3 bases, with 9 bases spanning the gap. The CDR3 contains 12 residues. Germline CDR1 and CDR2: DFQATT and SNEGSKA (reference sequence). The CDR3 DNA sequence: TGCAGTGCTAGTCTCGGAAACTACGAGCAGTACTTC. Protein product: CSASLGNYEQYF.

This clonotype has a count of ten or more. The chain links TRBV2 to TRBJ2-5; the D gene is possibly TRBD2 (6 bases). The CDR3 runs 16 residues. Per the germline V gene, CDR1 is SNHLY and CDR2 is FYNNEI. The V and J ends lost 7 bases and 5 bases respectively, with 23 bases between them. The CDR3 loop reads CASTLERNGGSETQYF. CDR3 nucleotides: TGTGCCAGCACCCTTGAAAGAAACGGGGGTTCGGAGACCCAGTACTTC.

This clonotype has only a few counts. The chain joins TRBV18 to TRBJ1-1; 7 bases are shared with TRBD1. The CDR3 extends over 14 amino acids. CDR1 is KGHSH, CDR2 LQKENI, per germline. V lost 2 bases to trimming and J lost 6 bases; unmatched junction nucleotides: 6. The CDR3 sequence: CASSPMTGSSEAFF. The CDR3 nucleotides read TGTGCCAGCTCACCAATGACAGGGTCTTCTGAAGCTTTCTTT.